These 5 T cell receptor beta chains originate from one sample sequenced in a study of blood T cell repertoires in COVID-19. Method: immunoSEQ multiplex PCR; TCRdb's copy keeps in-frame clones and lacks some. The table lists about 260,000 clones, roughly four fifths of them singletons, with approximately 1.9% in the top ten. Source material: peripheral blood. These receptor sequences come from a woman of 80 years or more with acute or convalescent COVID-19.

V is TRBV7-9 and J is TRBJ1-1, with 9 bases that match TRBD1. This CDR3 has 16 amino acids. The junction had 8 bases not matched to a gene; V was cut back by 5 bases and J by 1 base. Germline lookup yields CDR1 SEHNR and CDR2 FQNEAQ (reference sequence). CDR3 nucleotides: TGTGCCAGCAGCCCGGGACAGGGAGTATGGAACACTGAAGCTTTCTTT. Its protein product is CASSPGQGVWNTEAFF. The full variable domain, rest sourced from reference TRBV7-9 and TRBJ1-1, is DTGVSQNPRHKITKRGQNVTFRCDPISEHNRLYWYRQTLGQGPEFLTYFQNEAQLEKSRLLSDRFSAERPKGSFSTLEIQRTEQGDSAMYLCASSPGQGVWNTEAFFGQGTRLTVV.

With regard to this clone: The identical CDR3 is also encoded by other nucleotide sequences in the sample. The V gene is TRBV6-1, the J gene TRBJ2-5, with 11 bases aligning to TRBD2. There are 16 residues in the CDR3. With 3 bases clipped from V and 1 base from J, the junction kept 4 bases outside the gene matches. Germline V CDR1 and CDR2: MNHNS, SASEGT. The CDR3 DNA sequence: TGTGCCAGCAGTGAGCTAGCGGGGGGACCCCAAGAGACCCAGTACTTC. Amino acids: CASSELAGGPQETQYF.

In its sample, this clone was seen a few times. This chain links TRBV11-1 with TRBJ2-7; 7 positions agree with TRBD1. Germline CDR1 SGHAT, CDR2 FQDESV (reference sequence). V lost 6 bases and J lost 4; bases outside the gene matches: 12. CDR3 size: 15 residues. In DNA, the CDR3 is TGTGCCAGCAGAGGAACAGGGGAATTTTGGTACGAGCAGTACTTC. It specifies CASRGTGEFWYEQYF. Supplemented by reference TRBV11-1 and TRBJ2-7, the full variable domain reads EAEVAQSPRYKITEKSQAVAFWCDPISGHATLYWYRQILGQGPELLVQFQDESVVDDSQLPKDRFSAERLKGVDSTLKIQPAELGDSAMYLCASRGTGEFWYEQYFGPGTRLTVT.

The CDR3, as DNA: TGTGCCAGCAGCTTAACTGAGACCCAGTACTTC. Amino acids: CASSLTETQYF. The rearrangement joins TRBV7-2 to TRBJ2-5; D is unclear. The V end lost 2 bases, the J end lost 5 bases, and 3 bases lay between the germline ends. The germline V gene encodes CDR1 SGHTA and CDR2 FQGNSA. There are 11 residues in the CDR3.

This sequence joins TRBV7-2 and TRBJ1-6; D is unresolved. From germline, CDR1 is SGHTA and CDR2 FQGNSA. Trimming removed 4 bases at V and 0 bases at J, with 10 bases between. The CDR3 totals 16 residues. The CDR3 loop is CASSSDIGSYNSPLHF. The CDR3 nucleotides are TGTGCCAGCAGCTCTGACATAGGCTCCTATAATTCACCCCTCCACTTT. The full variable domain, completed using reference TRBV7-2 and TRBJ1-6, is GAGVSQSPSNKVTEKGKDVELRCDPISGHTALYWYRQSLGQGLEFLIYFQGNSAPDKSGLPSDRFSAERTGGSVSTLTIQRTQQEDSAVYLCASSSDIGSYNSPLHFGNGTRLTVT.